This T cell receptor beta chain was sequenced during a study of blood T cell repertoires in COVID-19 (dated by TCRdb to the early 2020s). About the study as a whole: Samples covering the acute and convalescent phases of COVID-19 were provided by collaborators in the United States, Italy and Spain. The material from the prospective study consisted of cDNA or gDNA derived from T cells, B-cell-depleted T cells, or PBMCs. Deeply sampled blood TCRbeta repertoires from subjects exposed to, actively infected with, or recovered from COVID-19 were included in the dataset. The repertoires were made available in a free public database intended to serve as a resource for research on the immune response to SARS-CoV-2. The samples were drawn from two sources: the first 160 participants of the ongoing ImmuneRACE study, and fewer than 1,500 subjects contributed by 6 global collaborators. A de-identified subject ID, COVID-19 status, age in years and sex were almost always included in the sample metadata. HLA class I and class II types, where available, came from metadata supplied by the sample provider rather than from assay-based typing. Broader findings and caveats from the paper: Clinical and demographic metadata were provided uncurated, with the amount varying by source and participant.

One collaborating source in Seattle enrolled patients during active infection and followed them longitudinally through the course of disease. Whole blood was collected in K2EDTA tubes by collaborating institutions according to the institutions' own protocols. Collaborator samples were shipped for TCRbeta analysis as frozen whole blood, isolated PBMCs, or DNA extracted from either sample type. TCRbeta CDR3 regions were amplified from genomic DNA using the immunoSEQ Assay, a bias-controlled multiplex PCR. For the original study's pipeline: The number of nucleated cells in each sample was estimated from the amplification of reference gene primers within the assay. Sequence reads were collapsed and filtered to measure the absolute abundance of every unique TCRbeta CDR3 rearrangement. For each sample, productive Simpson clonality was calculated as the square root of Simpson's diversity index across productive rearrangements. The immuneACCESS repertoire file appears here via TCRdb, limited to in-frame rearrangements. These files lack a portion of the clones; in checked studies, under half of the deficit traces to unresolved V genes, and the cause of the others is not known. V and J calls plus clone size are reproduced from that table; the DNA served to infer D and trimming. The sample includes about 400,000 clones, with 75% to 90% observed a single time. Jointly, the top ten make up around 7.4% of the sample.

Reading from cysteine to phenylalanine, the CDR3 counts 14 amino acids. Only the CDR3 portion is preserved as DNA: 42 bases, with reading frame beginning at the first base. CDR1 and CDR2 are read off the germline V gene (reference sequence) as GTSNPN and SVGIG. For this chain, trimming is 4 bases at the V end and 8 bases at the J end, and the number of junction bases without a gene match is 10. Points on this clone: Its antigen is unknown. Base qualities are not provided; no much larger clone lies one nucleotide away.

The receptor was isolated from a woman in her fifties or sixties with COVID-19, enrolled during active disease. Material for sequencing was peripheral blood. The chain is assembled from TRBV30 and TRBJ1-5; 8 central bases correspond to TRBD1. The nucleotides read TGTGCCTGGACCCTAGCAGGGGGCGGCGAGCCCCAGCATTTT. It is translated as CAWTLAGGGEPQHF. Outside the CDR3, residues come from the reference TRBV30 and TRBJ1-5 proteins, so the full variable domain is: SQTIHQWPATLVQPVGSPLSLECTVEGTSNPNLYWYRQAAGRGLQLLFYSVGIGQISSEVPQNLSASRPQDRQFILSSKKLLLSDSGFYLCAWTLAGGGEPQHFGDGTRLSIL.